Here is one T cell receptor (beta chain) with its context. Its antigen is not known. TCRdb re-called the RT-PCR reads with MiXCR, one entry per CDR3 protein. The sample has 250,000 to 350,000 distinct CDR3 sequences, 22% seen once. Trimming cost V 4 bases and J 7 bases; bases outside gene matches: 2. The CDR3 runs 14 residues. From germline, CDR1 is SGHRS and CDR2 YFSETQ. This sample was included in a study of response to subunit inactivated influenza vaccine. Study findings and constraints: The authors put forward the suggestion that each seasonal influenza vaccination may bring in only a limited number of new T cells.

The sequencing here drew on PBMCs from blood, taken less than 22 months after vaccination. The clonotype originates from a man aged 45-69 years who received an inactivated influenza vaccine. The chain has TRBV5-1 and TRBJ2-1; 13 bases match TRBD2. The CDR3 protein is CASSQGLAGNEQFF. The CDR3 DNA reads TGCGCCAGCAGCCAGGGACTAGCGGGAAATGAGCAGTTCTTC.